The following is a TCR beta chain sequence with its context. The antigen remains unidentified. This entry is derived from a study of cytomegalovirus exposure and HLA in healthy donors. General study findings and limits: Associated with cytomegalovirus, according to the listing, were some 180 TCR beta chains. Under in vitro conditions, three CMV-associated chains were confirmed as specific for CMV antigens.

Assay used: immunoSEQ multiplex PCR; TCRdb lists only in-frame clones, some missing. Found here are some 90,000 clones, 96% of them singletons; the top ten hold about 0.8%. Germline lookup yields CDR1 SGHNT and CDR2 YYREEE (reference sequence). The CDR3 consists of 14 residues. V was clipped by 4 bases and J by 4 bases; unmatched bases: 4. The source of this sequence is a young man in good health and CMV-seronegative. The V gene is TRBV5-4, the J gene TRBJ2-7, with 11 bases matching TRBD1. Specimen: PBMCs. In DNA form, the CDR3 reads TGTGCCAGCAGCGCCGGGACAGGGGGGTACGAGCAGTACTTC. This codes for CASSAGTGGYEQYF.